This T cell receptor (beta chain) originates from a study of neurological immune-mediated disorders. V gave up 0 bases and J gave up 4 bases, with 29 bases separating them. The CDR3 is 22 amino acids. Per the germline V gene, CDR1 is SGHRS and CDR2 is YFSETQ. This clonotype was counted at least ten times. A single record per CDR3 protein comes from TCRdb applying MiXCR to the 5' RACE reads. The table shows about 71,000 distinct CDR3 sequences, with around 9.6% occurring only once. Time point in this sample: longitudinal time-point 1 (baseline). 2 million unsorted PBMCs were stored in RNAlater at -80 °C before RNA extraction.

The sequencing sample was made of PBMCs. The chain has TRBV5-1 and TRBJ2-6; D remains ambiguous. The source of this sequence is a man younger than 45 in good health. DNA for the CDR3: TGCGCCAGCAGCTTGGAATCTATCGTAGTCCTTACTGGGGTCGGAGGGGCCAACGTCCTGACTTTC. As protein: CASSLESIVVLTGVGGANVLTF. The entire variable domain, with the rest obtained from reference TRBV5-1 and TRBJ2-6, is as follows: KAGVTQTPRYLIKTRGQQVTLSCSPISGHRSVSWYQQTPGQGLQFLFEYFSETQRNKGNFPGRFSGRQFSNSRSEMNVSTLELGDSALYLCASSLESIVVLTGVGGANVLTFGAGSRLTVL.